The next 10 T cell receptor beta chains were all read from a single sample in a study of long-term antiretroviral therapy in people with HIV (dated by TCRdb to 2022 to 2024). The immunoSEQ hsTCRB v3.0 assay was used at survey level resolution to sequence the TRB variable region. TCRdb took over this immuneACCESS table, retaining in-frame rearrangements with V and J assigned. Such tables are incomplete; in checked studies, under half of the missing clones stem from an unresolved V gene, and the remainder is unexplained. The table for this sample lists about 12,000 clones; about three quarters of them were counted only once. The ten largest clones take up 10% to 15% of the sample. The starting material was unsorted PBMCs, obtained about 3.1 years before starting antiretroviral therapy. These TCRs come from a man aged 40-49 years with HIV.

V and J are TRBV14 and TRBJ2-7; D may be TRBD1 (6 bases). The V gene's germline CDR1 is SGHDN and CDR2 FVKESK. This CDR3 spans 14 amino acids. V lost 0 bases and J 3 bases, leaving 9 bases between the germline ends. CDR3 loop: CASSQEQTGYEQYF. The DNA for the CDR3 is TGTGCCAGCAGCCAAGAGCAGACAGGCTACGAGCAGTACTTC.

V is TRBV14 and J is TRBJ1-2; no firm D call. This CDR3 contains 15 residues. Trimming removed 2 bases from V and 3 bases from J, with 13 bases in between. CDR1 is SGHDN and CDR2 is FVKESK in the germline V gene. This CDR3 is CASSQSREDYYGYTF. In DNA form, the CDR3 reads TGTGCCAGCAGCCAATCACGAGAGGACTACTATGGCTACACCTTC. The full variable domain, its missing parts supplied by reference TRBV14 and TRBJ1-2, is EAGVTQFPSHSVIEKGQTVTLRCDPISGHDNLYWYRRVMGKEIKFLLHFVKESKQDESGMPNNRFLAERTGGTYSTLKVQPAELEDSGVYFCASSQSREDYYGYTFGSGTRLTVV.

This clone is a singleton in its sample. The J gene is TRBJ1-1, the V gene TRBV6-5; D gene ambiguous. The germline CDR1 and CDR2 sequences are MNHEY and SVGAGI. The ends were cut back, 6 bases at V and 1 base at J, with 12 bases in the middle. The CDR3 is 14 residues long. The CDR3 loop is CASRPFSGNTEAFF. CDR3 coding DNA: TGTGCCAGCAGACCTTTTTCGGGGAACACTGAAGCTTTCTTT.

The rearrangement uses TRBV19 and TRBJ2-3; possibly TRBD1 or TRBD2 for D (6 bases each). V was shortened by 1 base and J by 6 bases, with 17 bases between the two germline ends. The CDR3 spans 16 residues. CDR1 and CDR2 (germline): LNHDA, SQIVND (reference sequence). The CDR3 coding sequence is TGTGCCAGTAGTATAGTTTTGCGGGACATCGGGGATACGCAGTATTTT. As protein: CASSIVLRDIGDTQYF.

This chain joins TRBV5-1 and TRBJ2-7; either TRBD1 or TRBD2 may supply D (5 bases each). The ends were cut back, 0 bases at V and 4 bases at J, with 11 bases in the middle. Germline V lookup: CDR1 SGHRS, CDR2 YFSETQ. The CDR3 consists of 14 residues. The CDR3 DNA reads as TGCGCCAGCAGCTTGGGTGGGACCCGTTACGAGCAGTACTTC. This gives the protein CASSLGGTRYEQYF.

The gene calls are TRBV28 and TRBJ2-7; D may be TRBD1 (5 bases). CDR3 length: 12 residues. Germline CDR1 MDHEN, CDR2 SYDVKM. Trimming left V 6 bases short and J 4 bases short, with 10 bases between. The DNA for the CDR3 is TGTGCCAGCAGCCAGGGTAGGTACGAGCAGTACTTC. Protein: CASSQGRYEQYF.

The chain recombines TRBV19 with TRBJ2-7; D possibly corresponds to TRBD2 (6 bases). Germline-derived CDR1 and CDR2 are LNHDA and SQIVND (reference sequence). This CDR3 is 14 amino acids long. Trimming removed 6 bases from V and 4 bases from J, with 16 bases in between. For the CDR3, the DNA is TGTGCCAGTAGCGATCGTGCAGGGAGGTACGAGCAGTACTTC. Its translation: CASSDRAGRYEQYF.

CDR3 DNA: TGTGCCAGCAGTGAATCAAGAGATTTGAACACTGAAGCTTTCTTT. It yields the protein CASSESRDLNTEAFF. The rearrangement links TRBV2 to TRBJ1-1, with no clear D. Germline V CDR1 and CDR2: SNHLY, FYNNEI. V gave up 2 bases and J gave up 0 bases, with 10 bases separating them. The CDR3 sequence is 15 residues long.

The V gene is TRBV5-1, the J gene TRBJ1-4; D is unclear. The length of the CDR3 is 14 residues. Trimming took off 0 bases at V and 4 bases at J, with 7 bases between the two ends. In germline, CDR1 is SGHRS, CDR2 YFSETQ. CDR3 DNA: TGCGCCAGCAGCTTGGCGGGCCATAATGAAAAACTGTTTTTT. This codes for CASSLAGHNEKLFF.

This clone was recorded once. The chain is built from TRBV5-6 and TRBJ2-1; 15 bases are shared with TRBD2. The CDR3 runs 15 residues. V was pared by 4 bases and J by 7 bases, with 3 bases of the junction left unmatched. Germline lookup yields CDR1 SGHDT and CDR2 YYEEEE. The CDR3 DNA follows: TGTGCCAGCAGCGAGGGACTAGCGGGAGGAAATGAGCAGTTCTTC. Translated: CASSEGLAGGNEQFF.